This TCR beta chain derives from a study of cytomegalovirus exposure and HLA in healthy donors. J lost 2 bases, V lost 1 base, and 2 bases had no gene match. Germline V gene lookup returns CDR1 SGHNT and CDR2 YYREEE (reference sequence). This CDR3 is built from 16 residues. The PCR contained 60 Vbeta and 13 Jbeta primers. The repertoire was sequenced with immunoSEQ multiplex PCR; TCRdb's copy has only in-frame clones and lacks some. The sample records over 100,000 clones, about 78% being singletons. This chain joins TRBV5-4 and TRBJ2-3, with 12 bases aligning to TRBD1. Specimen: PBMCs. The source of this sequence is a female donor in good health and CMV-seronegative. CDR3 sequence: CASSLPGQGATDTQYF. The CDR3 DNA reads TGTGCCAGCAGCTTGCCGGGACAGGGGGCCACAGATACGCAGTATTTT.